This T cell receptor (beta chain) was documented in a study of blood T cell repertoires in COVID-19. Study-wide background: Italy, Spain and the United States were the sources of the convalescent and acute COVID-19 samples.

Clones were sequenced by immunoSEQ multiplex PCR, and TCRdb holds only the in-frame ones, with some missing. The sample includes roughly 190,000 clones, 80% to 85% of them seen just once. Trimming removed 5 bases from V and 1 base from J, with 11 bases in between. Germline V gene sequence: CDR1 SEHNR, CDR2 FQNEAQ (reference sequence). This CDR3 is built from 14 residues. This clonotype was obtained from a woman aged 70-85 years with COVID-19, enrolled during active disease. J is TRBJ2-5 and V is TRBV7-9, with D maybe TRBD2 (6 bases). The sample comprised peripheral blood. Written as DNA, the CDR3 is TGTGCCAGCAGCCGGAGGGCCGCCCAAGAGACCCAGTACTTC. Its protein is CASSRRAAQETQYF.